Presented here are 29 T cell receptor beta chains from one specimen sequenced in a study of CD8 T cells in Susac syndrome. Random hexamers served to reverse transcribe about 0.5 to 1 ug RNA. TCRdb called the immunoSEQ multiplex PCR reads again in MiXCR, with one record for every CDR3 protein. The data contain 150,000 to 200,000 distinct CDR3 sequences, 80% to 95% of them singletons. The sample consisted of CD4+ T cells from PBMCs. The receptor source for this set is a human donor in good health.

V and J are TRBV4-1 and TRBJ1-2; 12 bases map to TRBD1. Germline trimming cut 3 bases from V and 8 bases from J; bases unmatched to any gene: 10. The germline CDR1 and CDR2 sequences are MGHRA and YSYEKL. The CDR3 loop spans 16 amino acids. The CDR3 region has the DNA TGCGCCAGCAGCCAGCCCGGGACAGGGGGCGCGAAAGGCTACACCTTC. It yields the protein CASSQPGTGGAKGYTF.

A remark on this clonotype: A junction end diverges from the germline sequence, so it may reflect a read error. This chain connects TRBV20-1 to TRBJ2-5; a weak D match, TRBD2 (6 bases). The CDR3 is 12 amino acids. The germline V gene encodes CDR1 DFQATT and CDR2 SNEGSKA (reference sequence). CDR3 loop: CGASDAQETQYF. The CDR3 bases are TGCGGTGCTAGCGATGCGCAAGAGACCCAGTACTTC.

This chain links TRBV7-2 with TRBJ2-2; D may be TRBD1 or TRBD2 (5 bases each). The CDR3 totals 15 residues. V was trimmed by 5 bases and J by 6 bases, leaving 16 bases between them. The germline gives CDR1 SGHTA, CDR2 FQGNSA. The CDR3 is CASSRPPGTAGELFF. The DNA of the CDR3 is TGTGCCAGCAGCCGACCCCCCGGGACCGCCGGGGAGCTGTTTTTT.

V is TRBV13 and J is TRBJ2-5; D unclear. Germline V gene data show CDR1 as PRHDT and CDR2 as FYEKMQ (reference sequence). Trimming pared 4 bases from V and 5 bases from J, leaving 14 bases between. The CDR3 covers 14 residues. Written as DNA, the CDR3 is TGTGCCAGCAGCTCGGACCGACGGGCGGAGACCCAGTACTTC. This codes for CASSSDRRAETQYF.

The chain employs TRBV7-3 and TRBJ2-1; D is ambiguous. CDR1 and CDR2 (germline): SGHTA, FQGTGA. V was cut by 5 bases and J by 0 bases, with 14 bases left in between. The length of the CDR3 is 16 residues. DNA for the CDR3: TGTGCCAGCAGCCCCTTAAGGCCAAACTCCTACAATGAGCAGTTCTTC. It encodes CASSPLRPNSYNEQFF.

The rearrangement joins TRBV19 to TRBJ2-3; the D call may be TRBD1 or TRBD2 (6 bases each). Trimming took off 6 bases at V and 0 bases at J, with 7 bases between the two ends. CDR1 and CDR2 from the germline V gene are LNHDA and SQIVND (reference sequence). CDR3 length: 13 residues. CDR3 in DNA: TGTGCCAGTAGAGGGGGGAGCACAGATACGCAGTATTTT. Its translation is CASRGGSTDTQYF.

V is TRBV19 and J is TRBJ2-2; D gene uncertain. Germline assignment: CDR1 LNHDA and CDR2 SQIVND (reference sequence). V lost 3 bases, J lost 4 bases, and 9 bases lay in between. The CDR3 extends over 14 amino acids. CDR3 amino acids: CASSIGDRTGELFF. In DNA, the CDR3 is TGTGCCAGTAGTATTGGGGATCGCACCGGGGAGCTGTTTTTT.

This CDR3 reads CASGLGGFVTEAFF. The DNA for the CDR3 is TGTGCCAGCGGACTAGGGGGCTTTGTCACTGAAGCTTTCTTT. The chain employs TRBV7-2 and TRBJ1-1; 7 nucleotides agree with TRBD1. This CDR3 is 14 amino acids long. CDR1 is SGHTA and CDR2 is FQGNSA in the germline V gene. The trim removed 8 bases at V and 4 bases at J, leaving 10 bases unmatched.

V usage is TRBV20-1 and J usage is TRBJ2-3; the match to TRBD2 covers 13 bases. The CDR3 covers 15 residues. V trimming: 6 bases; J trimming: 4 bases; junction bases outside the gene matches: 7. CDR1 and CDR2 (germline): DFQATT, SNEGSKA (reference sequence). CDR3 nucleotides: TGCAGTGCCCTACTAGCGGGGGGGCTCGCAGATACGCAGTATTTT. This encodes CSALLAGGLADTQYF.

The DNA for the CDR3 is TGTGCCAGTCAATTTGGGGGCTTCACAGATACGCAGTATTTT. Amino acid sequence: CASQFGGFTDTQYF. J is TRBJ2-3 and V is TRBV19; a possible D gene is TRBD1 (6 bases). V lost 8 bases and J lost 2, with 14 bases in between. The CDR3 extends over 14 amino acids. Per germline, CDR1 LNHDA and CDR2 SQIVND (reference sequence). Full variable domain (remainder filled in from reference TRBV19 and TRBJ2-3): DGGITQSPKYLFRKEGQNVTLSCEQNLNHDAMYWYRQDPGQGLRLIYYSQIVNDFQKGDIAEGYSVSREKKESFPLTVTSAQKNPTAFYLCASQFGGFTDTQYFGPGTRLTVL.

The CDR3: CASSSLDPRGSQYF. The DNA for the CDR3 is TGCGCCAGCAGCTCCCTCGACCCCAGGGGGTCCCAGTACTTC. This chain connects TRBV5-1 to TRBJ2-5; 7 bases are shared with TRBD1. Unmatched junction bases numbered 11, after V lost 3 bases and J lost 9 bases. The CDR3 runs 14 residues. Germline V gene lookup returns CDR1 SGHRS and CDR2 YFSETQ. Supplemented by reference TRBV5-1 and TRBJ2-5, the full variable domain reads KAGVTQTPRYLIKTRGQQVTLSCSPISGHRSVSWYQQTPGQGLQFLFEYFSETQRNKGNFPGRFSGRQFSNSRSEMNVSTLELGDSALYLCASSSLDPRGSQYFGPGTRLLVL.

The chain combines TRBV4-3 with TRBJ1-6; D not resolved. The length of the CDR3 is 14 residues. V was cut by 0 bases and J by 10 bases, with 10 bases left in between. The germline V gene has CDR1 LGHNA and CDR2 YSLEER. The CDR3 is CASSQEAEGSPLHF. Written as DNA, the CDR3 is TGCGCCAGCAGCCAAGAGGCGGAGGGATCACCCCTCCACTTT.

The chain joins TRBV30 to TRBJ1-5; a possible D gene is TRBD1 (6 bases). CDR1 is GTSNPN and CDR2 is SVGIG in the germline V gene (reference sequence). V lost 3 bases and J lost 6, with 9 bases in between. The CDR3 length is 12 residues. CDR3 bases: TGTGCCTGGAGCCAGGGGTTTCAGCCCCAGCATTTT. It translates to CAWSQGFQPQHF.

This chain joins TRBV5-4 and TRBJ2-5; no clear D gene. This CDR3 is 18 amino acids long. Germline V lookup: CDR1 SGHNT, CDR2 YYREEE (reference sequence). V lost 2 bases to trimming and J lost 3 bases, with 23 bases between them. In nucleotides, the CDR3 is TGTGCCAGCAGCTTTGCCGCCGCGTCATGGGGAAGGGAAGAGACCCAGTACTTC. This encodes CASSFAAASWGREETQYF. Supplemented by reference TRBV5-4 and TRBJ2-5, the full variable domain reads ETGVTQSPTHLIKTRGQQVTLRCSSQSGHNTVSWYQQALGQGPQFIFQYYREEENGRGNFPPRFSGLQFPNYSSELNVNALELDDSALYLCASSFAAASWGREETQYFGPGTRLLVL.

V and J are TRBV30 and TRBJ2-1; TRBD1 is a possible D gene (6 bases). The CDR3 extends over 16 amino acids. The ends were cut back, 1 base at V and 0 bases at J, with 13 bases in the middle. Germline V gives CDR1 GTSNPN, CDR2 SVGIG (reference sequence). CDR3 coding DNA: TGTGCCTGGAGTGCGGACAGTTCCCCCTCCTACAATGAGCAGTTCTTC. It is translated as CAWSADSSPSYNEQFF.

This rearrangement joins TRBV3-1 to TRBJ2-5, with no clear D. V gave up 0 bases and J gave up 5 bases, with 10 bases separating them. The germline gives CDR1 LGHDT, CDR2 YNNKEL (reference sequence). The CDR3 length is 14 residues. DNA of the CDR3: TGTGCCAGCAGCCAAGATCTCAGGTCGGAGACCCAGTACTTC. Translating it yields CASSQDLRSETQYF.

CDR3 bases: TGCAGCGTTGCCACCTTGGGGACGGTCCAAGAGACCCAGTACTTC. It yields the protein CSVATLGTVQETQYF. The chain combines TRBV29-1 with TRBJ2-5, with D possibly being TRBD1 or TRBD2 (5 bases each). The CDR3 is made up of 15 amino acids. Trimming pared 4 bases from V and 1 base from J, leaving 16 bases between. Germline assignment: CDR1 SQVTM and CDR2 ANQGSEA.

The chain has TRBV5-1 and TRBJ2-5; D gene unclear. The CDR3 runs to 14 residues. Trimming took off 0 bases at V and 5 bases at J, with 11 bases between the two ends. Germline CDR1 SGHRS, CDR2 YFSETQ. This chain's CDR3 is CASSLAGATETQYF. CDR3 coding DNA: TGCGCCAGCAGCTTGGCCGGCGCGACGGAGACCCAGTACTTC.

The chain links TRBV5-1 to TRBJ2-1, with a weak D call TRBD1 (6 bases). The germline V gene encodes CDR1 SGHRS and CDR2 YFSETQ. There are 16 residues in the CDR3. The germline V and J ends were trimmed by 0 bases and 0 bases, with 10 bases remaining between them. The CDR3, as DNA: TGCGCCAGCAGCTTGGAGGGACACTTCTCCTACAATGAGCAGTTCTTC. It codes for CASSLEGHFSYNEQFF.

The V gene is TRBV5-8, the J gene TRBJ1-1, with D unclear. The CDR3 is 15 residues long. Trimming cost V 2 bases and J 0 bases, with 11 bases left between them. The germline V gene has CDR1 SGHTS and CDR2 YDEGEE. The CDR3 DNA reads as TGTGCCAGCAGCTTAGGGATACTGATGAACACTGAAGCTTTCTTT. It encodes CASSLGILMNTEAFF.

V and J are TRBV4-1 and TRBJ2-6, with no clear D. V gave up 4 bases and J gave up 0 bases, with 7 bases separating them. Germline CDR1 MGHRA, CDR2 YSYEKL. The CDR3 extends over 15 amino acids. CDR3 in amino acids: CASSPVSSGANVLTF. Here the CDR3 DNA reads TGCGCCAGCAGCCCGGTATCCTCTGGGGCCAACGTCCTGACTTTC.

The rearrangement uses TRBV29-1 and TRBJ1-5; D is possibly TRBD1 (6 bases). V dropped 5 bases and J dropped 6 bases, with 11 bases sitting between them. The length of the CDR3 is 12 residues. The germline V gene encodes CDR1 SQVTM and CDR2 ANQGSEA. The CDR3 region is CSVRGAGQPQHF. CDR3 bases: TGCAGCGTTCGGGGGGCCGGTCAGCCCCAGCATTTT.

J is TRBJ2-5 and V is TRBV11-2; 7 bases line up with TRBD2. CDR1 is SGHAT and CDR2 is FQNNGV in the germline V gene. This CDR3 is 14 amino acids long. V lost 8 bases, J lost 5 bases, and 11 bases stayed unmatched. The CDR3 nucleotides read TGTGCCAGCCGGAGGTCTAGCGGAAGCGAGACCCAGTACTTC. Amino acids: CASRRSSGSETQYF.

This chain's CDR3 is CASSEYGPPDTQYF. CDR3 in DNA: TGTGCCAGCAGTGAATATGGCCCTCCAGATACGCAGTATTTT. The gene calls are TRBV25-1 and TRBJ2-3; D unclear. V lost 0 bases to trimming and J lost 4 bases, with 8 bases between them. CDR3 length: 14 amino acids. Looked up from germline, CDR1 is MGHDK and CDR2 is SYGVNS.

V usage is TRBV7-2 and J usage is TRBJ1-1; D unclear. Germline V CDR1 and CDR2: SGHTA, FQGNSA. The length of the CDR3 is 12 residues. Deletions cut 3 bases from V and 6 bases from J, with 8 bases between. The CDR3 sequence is CASSFGIAEAFF. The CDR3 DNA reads TGTGCCAGCAGCTTTGGGATCGCTGAAGCTTTCTTT.

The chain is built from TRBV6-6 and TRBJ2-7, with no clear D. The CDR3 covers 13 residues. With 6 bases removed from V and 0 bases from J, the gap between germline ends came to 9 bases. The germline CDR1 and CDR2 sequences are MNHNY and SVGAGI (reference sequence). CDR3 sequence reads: CASSPGLSYEQYF. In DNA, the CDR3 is TGTGCCAGCAGCCCTGGGCTCTCCTACGAGCAGTACTTC.

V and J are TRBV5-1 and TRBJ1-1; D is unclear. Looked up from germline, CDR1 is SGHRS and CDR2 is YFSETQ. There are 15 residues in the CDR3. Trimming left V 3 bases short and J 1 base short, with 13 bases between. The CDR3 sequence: CASSSGLGGNTEAFF. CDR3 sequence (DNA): TGCGCCAGCAGCTCCGGATTGGGAGGGAACACTGAAGCTTTCTTT. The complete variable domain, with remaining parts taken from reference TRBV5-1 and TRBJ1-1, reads KAGVTQTPRYLIKTRGQQVTLSCSPISGHRSVSWYQQTPGQGLQFLFEYFSETQRNKGNFPGRFSGRQFSNSRSEMNVSTLELGDSALYLCASSSGLGGNTEAFFGQGTRLTVV.

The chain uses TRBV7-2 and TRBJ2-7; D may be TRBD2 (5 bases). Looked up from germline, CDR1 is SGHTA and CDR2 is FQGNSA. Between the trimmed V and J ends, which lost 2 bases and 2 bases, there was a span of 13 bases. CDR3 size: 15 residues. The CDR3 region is CASSLQAGGTYEQYV. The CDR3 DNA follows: TGTGCCAGCAGCTTACAGGCGGGTGGGACCTACGAGCAGTACGTC.

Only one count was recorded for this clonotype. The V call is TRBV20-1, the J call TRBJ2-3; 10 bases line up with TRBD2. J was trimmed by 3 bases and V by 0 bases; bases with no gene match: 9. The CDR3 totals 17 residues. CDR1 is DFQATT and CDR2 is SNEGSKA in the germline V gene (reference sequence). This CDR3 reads CSARDVLAGTPTDTQYF. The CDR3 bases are TGCAGTGCTAGAGACGTACTAGCGGGGACCCCGACAGATACGCAGTATTTT.